This T cell receptor (beta chain) was identified during a study of identical twins. In TCRdb, the 5' RACE reads were re-called with MiXCR into one record per CDR3 protein. The table has around 650,000 distinct CDR3 sequences, around 7.4% seen once. V lost 1 base to trimming and J lost 9 bases; unmatched junction nucleotides: 6. CDR1 is LGHDT, CDR2 YNNKEL, per germline (reference sequence). CDR3 length: 14 amino acids. This same sample was also taken into another study, of yellow fever vaccine responses in identical twins.

The chain carries TRBV3-1 and TRBJ2-5, with TRBD2 identical over 9 bases. The source of this sequence is a woman aged 18-29 years in good health. Sequenced sample: PBMCs. CDR3 sequence reads: CASSQARTSASQYF. CDR3 in DNA: TGTGCCAGCAGCCAAGCCCGGACTAGCGCGTCCCAGTACTTC.